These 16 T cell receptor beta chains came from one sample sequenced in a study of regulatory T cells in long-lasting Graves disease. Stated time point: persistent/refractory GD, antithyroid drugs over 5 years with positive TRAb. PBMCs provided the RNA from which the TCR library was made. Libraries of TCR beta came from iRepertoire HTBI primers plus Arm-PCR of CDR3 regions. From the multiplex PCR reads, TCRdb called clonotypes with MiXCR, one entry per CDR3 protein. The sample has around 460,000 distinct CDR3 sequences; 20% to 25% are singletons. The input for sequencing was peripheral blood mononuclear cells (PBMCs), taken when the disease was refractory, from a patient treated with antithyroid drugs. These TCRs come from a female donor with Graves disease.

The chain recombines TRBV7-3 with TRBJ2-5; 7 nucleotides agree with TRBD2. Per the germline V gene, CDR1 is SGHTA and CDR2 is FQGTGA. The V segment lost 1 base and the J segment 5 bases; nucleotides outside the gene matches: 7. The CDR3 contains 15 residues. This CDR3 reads CASSLSWGGKETQYF. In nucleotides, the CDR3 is TGTGCCAGCAGCTTAAGTTGGGGGGGGAAGGAGACCCAGTACTTC.

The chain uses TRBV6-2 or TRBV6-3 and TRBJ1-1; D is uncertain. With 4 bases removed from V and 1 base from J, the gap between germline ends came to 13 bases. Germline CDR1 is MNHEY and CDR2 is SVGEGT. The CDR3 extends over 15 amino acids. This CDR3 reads CASSSPGLGNTEAFF. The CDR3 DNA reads TGTGCCAGCAGTTCCCCCGGGCTCGGGAACACTGAAGCTTTCTTT.

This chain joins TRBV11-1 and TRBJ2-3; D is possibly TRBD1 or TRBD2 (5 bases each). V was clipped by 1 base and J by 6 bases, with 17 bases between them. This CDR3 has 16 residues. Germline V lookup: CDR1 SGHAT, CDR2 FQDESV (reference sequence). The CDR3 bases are TGTGCCAGCAGCTTAGAAAGCAGAGGGGTTGATGATACGCAGTATTTT. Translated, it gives CASSLESRGVDDTQYF.

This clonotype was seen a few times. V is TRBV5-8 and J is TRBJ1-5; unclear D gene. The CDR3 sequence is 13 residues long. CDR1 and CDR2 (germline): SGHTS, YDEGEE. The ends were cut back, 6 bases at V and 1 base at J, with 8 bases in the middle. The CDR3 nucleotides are TGTGCCAGCACCCACGGAAGCAATCAGCCCCAGCATTTT. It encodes CASTHGSNQPQHF.

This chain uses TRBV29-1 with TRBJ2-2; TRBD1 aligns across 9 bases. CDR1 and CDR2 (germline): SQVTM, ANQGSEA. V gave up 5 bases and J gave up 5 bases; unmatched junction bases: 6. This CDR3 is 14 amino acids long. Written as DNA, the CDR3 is TGCAGCGTTCTGGGACAGGGATATACCGGGGAGCTGTTTTTT. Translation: CSVLGQGYTGELFF.

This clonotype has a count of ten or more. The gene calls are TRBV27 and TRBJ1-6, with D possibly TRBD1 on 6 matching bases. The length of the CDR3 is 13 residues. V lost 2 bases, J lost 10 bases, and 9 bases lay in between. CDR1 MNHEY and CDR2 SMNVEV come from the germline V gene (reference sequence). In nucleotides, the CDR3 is TGTGCCAGCAGTTTAAGGGGGGGCTCACCCCTCCACTTT. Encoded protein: CASSLRGGSPLHF.

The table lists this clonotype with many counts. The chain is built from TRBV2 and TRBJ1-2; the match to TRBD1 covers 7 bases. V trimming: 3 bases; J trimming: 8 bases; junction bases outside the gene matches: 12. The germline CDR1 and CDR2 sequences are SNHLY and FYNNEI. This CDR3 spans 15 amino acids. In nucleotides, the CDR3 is TGTGCCAGCAGTGATTTTCTAGGACAGGTCGGCGGCTACACCTTC. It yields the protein CASSDFLGQVGGYTF.

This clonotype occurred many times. The CDR3 DNA reads TGTGCCAGCAGTGATCCCAATCGAGGCTACACCTTC. Amino acid sequence: CASSDPNRGYTF. The chain is built from TRBV2 and TRBJ1-2; D gene ambiguous. Germline values: CDR1 SNHLY, CDR2 FYNNEI. The CDR3 length is 12 residues. Trimming pared 3 bases from V and 8 bases from J, leaving 10 bases between.

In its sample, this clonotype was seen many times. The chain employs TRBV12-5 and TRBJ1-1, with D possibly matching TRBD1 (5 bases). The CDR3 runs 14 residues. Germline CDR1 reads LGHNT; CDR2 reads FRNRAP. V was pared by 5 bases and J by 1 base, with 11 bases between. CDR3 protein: CASGMGRKNTEAFF. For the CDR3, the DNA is TGTGCTAGTGGTATGGGACGGAAGAACACTGAAGCTTTCTTT.

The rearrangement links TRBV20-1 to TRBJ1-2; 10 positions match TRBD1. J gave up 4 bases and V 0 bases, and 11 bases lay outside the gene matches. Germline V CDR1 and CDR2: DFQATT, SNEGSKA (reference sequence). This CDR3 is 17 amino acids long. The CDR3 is CSARDSETGGAVYGYTF. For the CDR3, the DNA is TGCAGTGCTAGAGATTCCGAGACAGGGGGCGCCGTCTATGGCTACACCTTC.

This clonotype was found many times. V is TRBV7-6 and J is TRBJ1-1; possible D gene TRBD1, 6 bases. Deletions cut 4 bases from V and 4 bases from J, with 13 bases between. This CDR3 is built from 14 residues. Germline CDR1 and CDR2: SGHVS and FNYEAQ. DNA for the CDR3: TGTGCCAGCAGCTCCACGGGGGCGGGCACTGAAGCTTTCTTT. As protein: CASSSTGAGTEAFF.

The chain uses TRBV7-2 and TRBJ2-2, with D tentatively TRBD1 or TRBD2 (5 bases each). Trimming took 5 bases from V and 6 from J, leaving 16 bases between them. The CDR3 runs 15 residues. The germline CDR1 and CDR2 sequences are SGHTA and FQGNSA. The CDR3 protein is CASSQTPGTAGELFF. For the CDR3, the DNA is TGTGCCAGCAGCCAGACCCCCGGGACGGCCGGGGAGCTGTTTTTT.

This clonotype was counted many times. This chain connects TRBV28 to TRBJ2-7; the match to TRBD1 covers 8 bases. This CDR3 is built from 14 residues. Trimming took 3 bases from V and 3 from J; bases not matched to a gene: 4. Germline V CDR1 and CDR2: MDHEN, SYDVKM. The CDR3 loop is CASSLPDRGYEQYF. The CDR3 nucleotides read TGTGCCAGCAGTTTGCCAGACAGGGGCTACGAGCAGTACTTC.

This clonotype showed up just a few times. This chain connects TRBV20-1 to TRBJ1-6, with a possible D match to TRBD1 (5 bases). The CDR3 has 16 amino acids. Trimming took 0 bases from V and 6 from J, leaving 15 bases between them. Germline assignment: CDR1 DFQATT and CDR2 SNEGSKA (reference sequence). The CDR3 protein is CSARDPGVGGNSPLHF. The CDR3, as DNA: TGCAGTGCTAGAGATCCGGGGGTTGGGGGTAATTCACCCCTCCACTTT.

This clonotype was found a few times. The CDR3 loop reads CASSQGAGVHEQYF. CDR3 sequence (DNA): TGTGCCAGCAGCCAAGGCGCGGGAGTCCACGAGCAGTACTTC. The chain couples TRBV7-9 to TRBJ2-7; the match to TRBD2 covers 7 bases. Looked up from germline, CDR1 is SEHNR and CDR2 is FQNEAQ (reference sequence). Germline trimming cut 5 bases from V and 5 bases from J; bases unmatched to any gene: 9. This CDR3 comprises 14 residues.

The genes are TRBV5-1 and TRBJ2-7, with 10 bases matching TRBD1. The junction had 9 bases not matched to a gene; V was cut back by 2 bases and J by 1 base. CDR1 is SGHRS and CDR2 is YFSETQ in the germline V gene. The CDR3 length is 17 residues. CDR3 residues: CASSFDLLGQGSYEQYF. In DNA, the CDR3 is TGCGCCAGCAGCTTCGACCTTTTGGGACAGGGGTCCTACGAGCAGTACTTC. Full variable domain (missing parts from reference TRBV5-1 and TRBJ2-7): KAGVTQTPRYLIKTRGQQVTLSCSPISGHRSVSWYQQTPGQGLQFLFEYFSETQRNKGNFPGRFSGRQFSNSRSEMNVSTLELGDSALYLCASSFDLLGQGSYEQYFGPGTRLTVT.